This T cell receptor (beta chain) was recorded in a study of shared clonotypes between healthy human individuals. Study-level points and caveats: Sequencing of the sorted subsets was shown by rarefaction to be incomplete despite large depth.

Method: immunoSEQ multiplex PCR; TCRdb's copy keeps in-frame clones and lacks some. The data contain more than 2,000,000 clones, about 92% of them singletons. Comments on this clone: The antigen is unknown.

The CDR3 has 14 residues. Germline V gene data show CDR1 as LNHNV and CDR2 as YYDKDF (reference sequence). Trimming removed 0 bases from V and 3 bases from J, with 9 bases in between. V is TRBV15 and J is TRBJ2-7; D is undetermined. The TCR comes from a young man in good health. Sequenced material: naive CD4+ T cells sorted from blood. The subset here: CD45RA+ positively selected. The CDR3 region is CATSRDPQVYEQYF. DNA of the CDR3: TGTGCCACCAGCAGAGACCCCCAGGTCTACGAGCAGTACTTC.